These 26 T cell receptor beta chains originate from one sample sequenced in a study of OX40 agonist ivuxolimab in advanced cancers. TCRdb keeps only in-frame clones here, not all; method: immunoSEQ multiplex PCR. The sample consists of more than 45,000 clones, around 79% of them appearing once. The source was CD4+ or CD8+ T cells sorted from blood, collected in a trial of the OX40 agonist ivuxolimab. The receptors originated from an adult with an advanced solid tumor such as melanoma, head and neck, liver or kidney cancer.

In this sample, this clone turned up once. This chain connects TRBV19 to TRBJ2-7, with TRBD2 matching 8 bases. Germline loops: CDR1 LNHDA, CDR2 SQIVND (reference sequence). The junction had 13 bases not matched to a gene; V was cut back by 5 bases and J by 4 bases. The CDR3 is 16 amino acids. The CDR3: CASSHGGASGRYEQYF. The CDR3 bases are TGTGCCAGTAGTCACGGGGGGGCCTCGGGCCGATACGAGCAGTACTTC.

This clone was counted a single time. The rearrangement links TRBV5-1 to TRBJ2-1; no definite D call. The CDR3 is 15 amino acids. The V end was cut by 0 bases, the J end by 1 base, with 8 bases between. Germline V lookup: CDR1 SGHRS, CDR2 YFSETQ. The CDR3 spells CASSLGSPSYNEQFF. Here the CDR3 DNA reads TGCGCCAGCAGCTTGGGGTCCCCTTCCTACAATGAGCAGTTCTTC. Combining the CDR3 with reference TRBV5-1 and TRBJ2-1 gives the whole variable domain KAGVTQTPRYLIKTRGQQVTLSCSPISGHRSVSWYQQTPGQGLQFLFEYFSETQRNKGNFPGRFSGRQFSNSRSEMNVSTLELGDSALYLCASSLGSPSYNEQFFGPGTRLTVL.

In its sample, this clone was seen a few times. The chain combines TRBV9 with TRBJ2-1, with 7 bases matching TRBD1. Germline V gene data show CDR1 as SGDLS and CDR2 as YYNGEE. V shed 4 bases and J 9 bases; nucleotides not matched to a gene: 10. CDR3 length: 14 residues. CDR3 DNA sequence: TGTGCCAGCAGCAGGGGACAGAATCATGGTGAGCAGTTCTTC. This gives the protein CASSRGQNHGEQFF. Together with reference TRBV9 and TRBJ2-1, the CDR3 gives the full variable domain: DSGVTQTPKHLITATGQRVTLRCSPRSGDLSVYWYQQSLDQGLQFLIQYYNGEERAKGNILERFSAQQFPDLHSELNLSSLELGDSALYFCASSRGQNHGEQFFGPGTRLTVL.

V usage is TRBV11-2 and J usage is TRBJ2-1; D might be TRBD1 (5 bases). V was clipped by 0 bases and J by 7 bases, with 7 bases between them. The CDR3 length is 13 residues. Germline CDR1 SGHAT, CDR2 FQNNGV. The CDR3 here is CASSLDRVNEQFF. DNA of the CDR3: TGTGCCAGCAGCTTAGACAGGGTGAATGAGCAGTTCTTC.

The chain combines TRBV9 with TRBJ1-1; D not certain. Germline CDR1 and CDR2: SGDLS and YYNGEE. The CDR3 consists of 13 residues. Trimming cost V 6 bases and J 1 base, with 10 bases left between them. CDR3 region: CASTFTENTEAFF. The CDR3 DNA is TGTGCCAGCACCTTTACAGAGAACACTGAAGCTTTCTTT.

The rearrangement uses TRBV11-2 and TRBJ2-3; 8 nucleotides align to TRBD2. CDR3 length: 15 amino acids. Germline values: CDR1 SGHAT, CDR2 FQNNGV. The V and J ends lost 4 bases and 3 bases, in that order; junction bases with no gene match: 6. CDR3 DNA: TGTGCCAGCAGCTCTCGCGCTAGCGGGACAGATACGCAGTATTTT. Translated: CASSSRASGTDTQYF. Drawing the rest from reference TRBV11-2 and TRBJ2-3, the complete variable domain is EAGVAQSPRYKIIEKRQSVAFWCNPISGHATLYWYQQILGQGPKLLIQFQNNGVVDDSQLPKDRFSAERLKGVDSTLKIQPAKLEDSAVYLCASSSRASGTDTQYFGPGTRLTVL.

V is TRBV27 and J is TRBJ2-3; TRBD2 aligns across 12 bases. This CDR3 spans 18 amino acids. Trimming removed 8 bases from V and 0 bases from J; junction bases left unmatched: 12. The germline V gene encodes CDR1 MNHEY and CDR2 SMNVEV (reference sequence). CDR3 DNA sequence: TGTGCCAGCCCGCCGATTACTAGCGGGAGGCCTAGCACAGATACGCAGTATTTT. The encoded protein is CASPPITSGRPSTDTQYF.

The chain combines TRBV14 with TRBJ2-5; 10 nucleotides line up with TRBD2. The J call may not be correct, given that the DNA end is closer to TRBJ2-7. The CDR3 consists of 15 residues. The V gene's germline CDR1 is SGHDN and CDR2 FVKESK. The CDR3 is CATIGSGRAWNEQYF. The CDR3 region has the DNA TGTGCCACTATAGGGAGCGGGAGGGCCTGGAACGAGCAGTACTTC.

The rearrangement links TRBV6-1 to TRBJ1-2; 7 positions match TRBD1. Germline V gene lookup returns CDR1 MNHNS and CDR2 SASEGT. J lost 4 bases, V lost 6 bases, and 5 bases had no gene match. The CDR3 runs to 13 residues. CDR3 sequence reads: CASRQGLIYGYTF. The CDR3 DNA reads TGTGCCAGCAGACAGGGGTTGATCTATGGCTACACCTTC.

This clone was detected only once. This chain connects TRBV9 to TRBJ2-5, with a tentative D call TRBD1 (7 bases). This CDR3 is built from 15 residues. CDR1 is SGDLS, CDR2 YYNGEE, per germline. Between the trimmed V and J ends, which lost 4 bases and 5 bases, there was a span of 18 bases. The CDR3 DNA follows: TGTGCCAGCAGCTCGCGGGACAGCAGTTTGGAGACCCAGTACTTC. Translating gives CASSSRDSSLETQYF.

This clone appeared a few times. This chain links TRBV11-3 with TRBJ2-3, with TRBD2 matching over 11 bases. The CDR3 sequence is 17 residues long. Germline values: CDR1 SGHNT, CDR2 YENEEA. The ends lost 7 bases at V and 2 bases at J; junction bases unmatched: 11. The CDR3 protein is CASTTSGVMGSTDTQYF. The CDR3 region has the DNA TGTGCCAGCACGACTAGCGGGGTGATGGGGTCCACAGATACGCAGTATTTT.

J is TRBJ2-3 and V is TRBV5-1; no clear D. V was pared by 0 bases and J by 2 bases, with 7 bases between. This CDR3 spans 14 amino acids. Germline V lookup: CDR1 SGHRS, CDR2 YFSETQ. For the CDR3, the DNA is TGCGCCAGCAGCTTGGGGCAAGACACAGATACGCAGTATTTT. Its translation: CASSLGQDTDTQYF. Full variable domain (remainder filled in from reference TRBV5-1 and TRBJ2-3): KAGVTQTPRYLIKTRGQQVTLSCSPISGHRSVSWYQQTPGQGLQFLFEYFSETQRNKGNFPGRFSGRQFSNSRSEMNVSTLELGDSALYLCASSLGQDTDTQYFGPGTRLTVL.

V and J are TRBV5-4 and TRBJ1-2; 9 nucleotides match TRBD1. This CDR3 comprises 15 residues. The V and J ends lost 4 bases and 2 bases, in that order; junction bases with no gene match: 6. Germline V gives CDR1 SGHNT, CDR2 YYREEE (reference sequence). CDR3 sequence: CASSRAGTGNYGYTF. The CDR3 region has the DNA TGTGCCAGCAGCCGTGCCGGGACAGGGAACTATGGCTACACCTTC.

This chain links TRBV7-6 with TRBJ2-3; 10 nucleotides align to TRBD2. From germline, CDR1 is SGHVS and CDR2 FNYEAQ. V shed 5 bases, J shed 14 bases, and the junction held 7 bases outside the gene matches. The CDR3 extends over 12 amino acids. In DNA, the CDR3 is TGTGCCAGCAGCCCAGGAGCGGGGGGGTCGTATTTT. It codes for CASSPGAGGSYF.

This chain links TRBV18 with TRBJ2-5; 7 nucleotides align to TRBD2. The CDR3 contains 21 residues. Per the germline V gene, CDR1 is KGHSH and CDR2 is LQKENI. V lost 6 bases, J lost 1 base, and 26 bases stayed unmatched. CDR3 amino acids: CASSRKGPGGAVGSRQETQYF. CDR3 in DNA: TGTGCCAGCTCCCGGAAGGGTCCGGGGGGTGCAGTCGGTAGCCGCCAAGAGACCCAGTACTTC.

This clone is a singleton in its sample. The chain carries TRBV15 and TRBJ2-3, with D perhaps assigned TRBD1 or TRBD2 (6 bases each). Germline V CDR1 and CDR2: LNHNV, YYDKDF (reference sequence). The CDR3 has 16 amino acids. The V end lost 6 bases, the J end lost 1 base, and 17 bases lay between the germline ends. The CDR3 DNA is TGTGCCACCAGAAATCCCGGGGGCTGGGGCACAGATACGCAGTATTTT. Amino acids: CATRNPGGWGTDTQYF.

The V call is TRBV9, the J call TRBJ2-7; the match to TRBD1 covers 10 bases. Trimming cost V 1 base and J 3 bases; bases outside gene matches: 10. This CDR3 is built from 17 residues. The germline V gene has CDR1 SGDLS and CDR2 YYNGEE. CDR3 DNA sequence: TGTGCCAGCAGCGTAAACTTTTTCAGGGACAGGGGCTACGAGCAGTACTTC. Residues: CASSVNFFRDRGYEQYF.

The V and J genes are TRBV6-6 and TRBJ2-1; 9 positions match TRBD1. The germline gives CDR1 MNHNY, CDR2 SVGAGI (reference sequence). The CDR3 has 16 residues. J was trimmed by 7 bases and V by 3 bases; bases with no gene match: 10. The CDR3 protein is CASSYTGTGIENEQFF. The DNA of the CDR3 is TGTGCCAGCAGTTATACCGGGACAGGGATTGAAAATGAGCAGTTCTTC.

J is TRBJ2-1 and V is TRBV5-5; 7 nucleotides match TRBD1. Trimming removed 3 bases from V and 4 bases from J; junction bases left unmatched: 1. Per the germline V gene, CDR1 is SGHKS and CDR2 is YYEKEE (reference sequence). The CDR3 has 13 residues. This CDR3 reads CASSSTGYNEQFF. DNA for the CDR3: TGTGCCAGCAGCTCGACAGGGTACAATGAGCAGTTCTTC.

The rearrangement links TRBV30 to TRBJ2-7, with D possibly matching TRBD2 (5 bases). CDR3 length: 13 residues. The V end was cut by 3 bases, the J end by 0 bases, with 9 bases between. Germline values: CDR1 GTSNPN, CDR2 SVGIG (reference sequence). The CDR3 loop is CAWRRGISYEQYF. CDR3 sequence (DNA): TGTGCCTGGAGACGAGGGATCTCCTACGAGCAGTACTTC. Supplemented by reference TRBV30 and TRBJ2-7, the full variable domain reads SQTIHQWPATLVQPVGSPLSLECTVEGTSNPNLYWYRQAAGRGLQLLFYSVGIGQISSEVPQNLSASRPQDRQFILSSKKLLLSDSGFYLCAWRRGISYEQYFGPGTRLTVT.

The chain is built from TRBV28 and TRBJ2-5, with D perhaps TRBD1 or TRBD2 (5 bases each). TRBJ2-7 explains the end of the DNA better; the J call may be wrong. CDR1 is MDHEN, CDR2 SYDVKM, per germline. The CDR3 runs 15 residues. The CDR3 DNA is TGTGCCAGCAGTTTATTCATTGGGGGATTCTCCGAGCAGTACTTC. This translates into CASSLFIGGFSEQYF.

V is TRBV5-1 and J is TRBJ2-5, with D possibly matching TRBD2 (6 bases). With 1 base removed from V and 4 bases from J, the gap between germline ends came to 11 bases. The CDR3 runs 14 residues. The germline CDR1 and CDR2 sequences are SGHRS and YFSETQ. The CDR3 is CASSLKTSGETQYF. The CDR3 DNA is TGCGCCAGCAGCTTGAAGACTAGTGGAGAGACCCAGTACTTC.

V is TRBV15 and J is TRBJ2-1, with 12 bases identical to TRBD2. The V and J ends lost 0 bases and 1 base, in that order; junction bases with no gene match: 4. CDR1 and CDR2 (germline): LNHNV, YYDKDF (reference sequence). The CDR3 runs 18 residues. The DNA of the CDR3 is TGTGCCACCAGCAGAGAACTAGCGGGAGGATCGTCCTACAATGAGCAGTTCTTC. It specifies CATSRELAGGSSYNEQFF.

The chain recombines TRBV19 with TRBJ1-5; D remains unclear. CDR1 is LNHDA, CDR2 SQIVND, per germline (reference sequence). V lost 0 bases and J lost 7, with 7 bases in between. The CDR3 totals 13 residues. This CDR3 reads CASSIESRQPQHF. In nucleotides, the CDR3 is TGTGCCAGTAGTATAGAATCTAGGCAGCCCCAGCATTTT.

The chain has TRBV5-4 and TRBJ2-4; 8 nucleotides match TRBD2. The CDR3 is made up of 14 amino acids. The germline V gene encodes CDR1 SGHNT and CDR2 YYREEE (reference sequence). V shed 5 bases, J shed 4 bases, and the junction held 5 bases outside the gene matches. In DNA, the CDR3 is TGTGCCAGCAGTCGGGGGGGATCAAAAAACATTCAGTACTTC. Translation: CASSRGGSKNIQYF.

This chain links TRBV6-6 with TRBJ2-7; D is uncertain. Germline lookup yields CDR1 MNHNY and CDR2 SVGAGI (reference sequence). This CDR3 has 11 amino acids. Trimming shortened V by 6 bases and J by 2 bases, and 5 bases separated the two germline ends. The CDR3 region has the DNA TGTGCCAGCAGAGCAACCTACGAGCAGTACTTC. Protein: CASRATYEQYF.